This passage covers 15 T cell receptor beta chains from one sample sequenced in a study of PD-1 blockade in classical Hodgkin lymphoma. The time point was: cycle 4 day 1 (C4D1), after more than five weeks of nivolumab. The patients all showed relapse after autologous stem cell transplantation, while their brentuximab vedotin exposure varied. Magnetic negative selection of thawed PBMCs was the method by which CD4+ T cells were purified. Here immunoSEQ multiplex PCR was the method, and the copy in TCRdb shows in-frame clones only, minus some. This sample carries 25,000 to 30,000 clones, about 85% of them seen once, and the ten largest clones take approximately 0.45%. The material was CD4+ T cells from blood, obtained before the fourth cycle of nivolumab. Receptor source: a human donor with classical Hodgkin lymphoma.

The chain uses TRBV5-1 and TRBJ2-3; TRBD2 matches at 10 bases. V shed 0 bases, J shed 4 bases, and the junction held 5 bases outside the gene matches. Germline loops: CDR1 SGHRS, CDR2 YFSETQ. The CDR3 extends over 16 amino acids. Here the CDR3 reads CASSLEAGGPPDTQYF. The CDR3 DNA sequence: TGCGCCAGCAGCTTGGAAGCGGGAGGGCCTCCAGATACGCAGTATTTT.

The chain has TRBV14 and TRBJ2-1; TRBD2 matches 9 bases. In germline, CDR1 is SGHDN, CDR2 FVKESK. The CDR3 loop spans 14 amino acids. J gave up 9 bases and V 5 bases, and 8 bases lay outside the gene matches. The CDR3 protein is CASSSLAGVPEQFF. The CDR3, as DNA: TGTGCCAGCAGCTCGTTAGCGGGAGTACCTGAGCAGTTCTTC.

The V gene is TRBV19, the J gene TRBJ1-5, with a weak D call TRBD1 (5 bases). The CDR3 is 17 residues long. Germline assignment: CDR1 LNHDA and CDR2 SQIVND (reference sequence). The germline V and J ends were trimmed by 6 bases and 0 bases, with 18 bases remaining between them. The CDR3 bases are TGTGCCAGTAGAATCGGGAAGGGGCAGTATAGCAATCAGCCCCAGCATTTT. Translating it yields CASRIGKGQYSNQPQHF. Full variable domain (rest looked up from reference TRBV19 and TRBJ1-5): DGGITQSPKYLFRKEGQNVTLSCEQNLNHDAMYWYRQDPGQGLRLIYYSQIVNDFQKGDIAEGYSVSREKKESFPLTVTSAQKNPTAFYLCASRIGKGQYSNQPQHFGDGTRLSIL.

The chain carries TRBV6-6 and TRBJ1-3, with a possible D match to TRBD1 (5 bases). The CDR3 loop spans 14 amino acids. Germline loops: CDR1 MNHNY, CDR2 SVGAGI (reference sequence). V was cut by 7 bases and J by 0 bases, with 10 bases left in between. The CDR3 DNA follows: TGTGCCAGCAAGGGGCCAGACTCTGGAAACACCATATATTTT. Translation gives CASKGPDSGNTIYF.

The chain couples TRBV5-1 to TRBJ1-5; TRBD1 is a possible D gene (5 bases). Looked up from germline, CDR1 is SGHRS and CDR2 is YFSETQ. The V gene lost 0 bases and the J gene lost 7 bases, with 11 bases spanning the gap. There are 14 residues in the CDR3. CDR3 sequence reads: CASSLEGRGQPQHF. As DNA, the CDR3 is TGCGCCAGCAGCTTGGAGGGGCGAGGACAGCCCCAGCATTTT.

The rearrangement links TRBV9 to TRBJ2-1, with no clear D. Germline V gene data show CDR1 as SGDLS and CDR2 as YYNGEE. The CDR3 runs to 15 residues. Trimming removed 0 bases at V and 3 bases at J, with 10 bases between. The CDR3 DNA reads as TGTGCCAGCAGCGTAGGGCGGCCCCACTACAATGAGCAGTTCTTC. This translates into CASSVGRPHYNEQFF.

The chain recombines TRBV11-1 with TRBJ2-1, with 8 bases aligning to TRBD2. Germline V gene lookup returns CDR1 SGHAT and CDR2 FQDESV (reference sequence). V was pared by 5 bases and J by 2 bases, with 5 bases of the junction left unmatched. The CDR3 is made up of 15 amino acids. The CDR3 region has the DNA TGTGCCAGCAGCGCTATAGCGGGAACCTACAATGAGCAGTTCTTC. Amino acid sequence: CASSAIAGTYNEQFF.

This sequence joins TRBV29-1 and TRBJ2-3, with TRBD2 matching over 9 bases. V was pared by 8 bases and J by 1 base, with 7 bases of the junction left unmatched. The germline gives CDR1 SQVTM, CDR2 ANQGSEA. CDR3 length equals 14 residues. In nucleotides, the CDR3 is TGCAGCCATCATGGACTAGCGCGCACAGATACGCAGTATTTT. Residues: CSHHGLARTDTQYF.

This clone was counted only a few times. This chain uses TRBV4-2 with TRBJ2-7; 10 bases map to TRBD2. Germline CDR1 reads LGHNA; CDR2 reads YNFKEQ. The CDR3 length is 16 residues. With V trimmed by 0 bases and J by 5 bases, 7 bases remained unmatched. The DNA for the CDR3 is TGTGCCAGCAGCCAAGAAGGCCCTAGCGGGGGTCACGAGCAGTACTTC. This encodes CASSQEGPSGGHEQYF.

This clone has a handful of counts. The chain employs TRBV7-9 and TRBJ1-4; 9 bases agree with TRBD1. Germline V gene lookup returns CDR1 SEHNR and CDR2 FQNEAQ (reference sequence). The CDR3 is 16 amino acids. The ends lost 0 bases at V and 1 base at J; junction bases unmatched: 0. The CDR3 reads CASSLADRGTNEKLFF. The CDR3 DNA reads TGTGCCAGCAGCTTAGCGGACAGGGGAACTAATGAAAAACTGTTTTTT. Complete variable domain (other parts from reference TRBV7-9 and TRBJ1-4): DTGVSQNPRHKITKRGQNVTFRCDPISEHNRLYWYRQTLGQGPEFLTYFQNEAQLEKSRLLSDRFSAERPKGSFSTLEIQRTEQGDSAMYLCASSLADRGTNEKLFFGSGTQLSVL.

V and J are TRBV10-3 and TRBJ2-7, with TRBD1 matching 11 bases. The CDR3 length is 14 residues. Germline V gene data show CDR1 as ENHRY and CDR2 as SYGVKD. With V trimmed by 4 bases and J by 3 bases, 2 bases remained unmatched. CDR3 loop: CAISGDRGVYEQYF. In DNA form, the CDR3 reads TGTGCCATCAGTGGGGACAGGGGGGTCTACGAGCAGTACTTC.

V and J are TRBV2 and TRBJ2-7, with TRBD2 matching 13 bases. The CDR3 is 14 residues long. The trim removed 6 bases at V and 6 bases at J, leaving 5 bases unmatched. Germline CDR1 SNHLY, CDR2 FYNNEI. The CDR3 here is CASRKLAGGFEQYF. CDR3 nucleotide sequence: TGTGCCAGCAGGAAACTAGCGGGGGGGTTCGAGCAGTACTTC.

This clone has a single count. This chain uses TRBV2 with TRBJ2-3, with D tentatively TRBD2 (5 bases). The V end was cut by 7 bases, the J end by 2 bases, with 13 bases between. The CDR3 spans 14 residues. CDR1 and CDR2 (germline): SNHLY, FYNNEI. Here the CDR3 reads CASTGGPFTDTQYF. In DNA form, the CDR3 reads TGTGCCAGCACCGGCGGGCCCTTCACAGATACGCAGTATTTT.

This chain links TRBV29-1 with TRBJ2-3; 11 positions agree with TRBD1. There are 14 residues in the CDR3. The trim removed 7 bases at V and 7 bases at J, leaving 10 bases unmatched. From germline, CDR1 is SQVTM and CDR2 ANQGSEA. The CDR3 bases are TGCAGCGCCCTCCGGGGACAGGGGGTCAATACGCAGTATTTT. This gives the protein CSALRGQGVNTQYF.

The rearrangement links TRBV28 to TRBJ2-1; perhaps TRBD1 as D (5 bases). The CDR3 totals 16 residues. Germline CDR1 is MDHEN and CDR2 is SYDVKM. Deletions cut 1 base from V and 0 bases from J, with 10 bases between. In DNA form, the CDR3 reads TGTGCCAGCAGTTTATCGCAGGGAATCTCCTACAATGAGCAGTTCTTC. This codes for CASSLSQGISYNEQFF.